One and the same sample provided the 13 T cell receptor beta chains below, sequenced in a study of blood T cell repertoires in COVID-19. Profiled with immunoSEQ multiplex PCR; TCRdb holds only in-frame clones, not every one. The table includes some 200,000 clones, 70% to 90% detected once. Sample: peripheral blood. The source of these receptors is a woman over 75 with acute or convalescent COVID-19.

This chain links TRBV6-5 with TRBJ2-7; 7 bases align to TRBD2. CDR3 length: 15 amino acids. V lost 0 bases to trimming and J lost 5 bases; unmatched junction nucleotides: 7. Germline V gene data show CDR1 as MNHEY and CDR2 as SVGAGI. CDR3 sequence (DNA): TGTGCCAGCAGTTACTCGAGCGGGACGATCCACGAGCAGTACTTC. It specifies CASSYSSGTIHEQYF.

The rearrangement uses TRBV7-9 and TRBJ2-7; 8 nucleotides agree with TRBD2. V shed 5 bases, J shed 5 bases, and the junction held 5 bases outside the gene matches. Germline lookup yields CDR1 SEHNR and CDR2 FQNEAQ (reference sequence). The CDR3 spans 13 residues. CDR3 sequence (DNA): TGTGCCAGCAGCGTGGGCGGGGGGCACGAGCAGTACTTC. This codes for CASSVGGGHEQYF.

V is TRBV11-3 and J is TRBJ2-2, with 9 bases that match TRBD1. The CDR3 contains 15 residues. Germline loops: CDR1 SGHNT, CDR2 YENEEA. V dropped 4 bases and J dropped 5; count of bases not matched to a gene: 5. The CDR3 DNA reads TGTGCCAGCAGCTCAGGACAGGGGAGGACCGGGGAGCTGTTTTTT. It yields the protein CASSSGQGRTGELFF.

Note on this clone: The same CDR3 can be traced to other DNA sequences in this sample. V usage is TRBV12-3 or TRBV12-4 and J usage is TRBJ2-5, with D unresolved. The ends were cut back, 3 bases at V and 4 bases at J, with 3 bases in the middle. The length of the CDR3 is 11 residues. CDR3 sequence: CASSFGETQYF. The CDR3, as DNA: TGTGCCAGCAGTTTCGGAGAGACCCAGTACTTC.

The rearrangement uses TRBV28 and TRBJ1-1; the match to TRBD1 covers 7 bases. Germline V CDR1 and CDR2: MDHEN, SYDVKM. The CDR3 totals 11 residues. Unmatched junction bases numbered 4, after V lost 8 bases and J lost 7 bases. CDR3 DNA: TGTGCCAGCCTAGACAGGGTTGAAGCTTTCTTT. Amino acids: CASLDRVEAFF. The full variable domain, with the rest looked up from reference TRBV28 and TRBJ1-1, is DVKVTQSSRYLVKRTGEKVFLECVQDMDHENMFWYRQDPGLGLRLIYFSYDVKMKEKGDIPEGYSVSREKKERFSLILESASTNQTSMYLCASLDRVEAFFGQGTRLTVV.

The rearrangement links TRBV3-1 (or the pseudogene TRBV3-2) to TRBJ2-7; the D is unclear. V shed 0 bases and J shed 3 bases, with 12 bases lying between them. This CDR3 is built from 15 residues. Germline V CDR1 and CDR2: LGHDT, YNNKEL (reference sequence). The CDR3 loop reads CASSQDLSGFYEQYF. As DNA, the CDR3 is TGTGCCAGCAGCCAAGATCTTTCGGGTTTCTACGAGCAGTACTTC.

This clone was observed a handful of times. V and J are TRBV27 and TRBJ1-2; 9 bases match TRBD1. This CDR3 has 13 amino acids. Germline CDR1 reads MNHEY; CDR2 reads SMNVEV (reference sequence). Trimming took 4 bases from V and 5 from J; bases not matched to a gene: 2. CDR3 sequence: CASSSGQGYGYTF. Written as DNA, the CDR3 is TGTGCCAGCAGTTCCGGACAGGGGTATGGCTACACCTTC.

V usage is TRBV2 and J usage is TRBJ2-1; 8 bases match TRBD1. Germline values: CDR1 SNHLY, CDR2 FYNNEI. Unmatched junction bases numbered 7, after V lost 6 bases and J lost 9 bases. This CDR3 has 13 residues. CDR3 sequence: CASRRRGRGEQFF. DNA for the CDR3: TGTGCCAGCAGGCGCAGGGGGCGAGGTGAGCAGTTCTTC. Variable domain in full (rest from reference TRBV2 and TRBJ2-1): EPEVTQTPSHQVTQMGQEVILRCVPISNHLYFYWYRQILGQKVEFLVSFYNNEISEKSEIFDDQFSVERPDGSNFTLKIRSTKLEDSAMYFCASRRRGRGEQFFGPGTRLTVL.

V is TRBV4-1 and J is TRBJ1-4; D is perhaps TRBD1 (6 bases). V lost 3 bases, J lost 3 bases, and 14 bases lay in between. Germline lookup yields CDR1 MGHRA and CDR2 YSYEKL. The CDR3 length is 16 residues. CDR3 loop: CASSHADRRANEKLFF. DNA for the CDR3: TGCGCCAGCAGCCATGCCGACAGGCGGGCTAATGAAAAACTGTTTTTT.

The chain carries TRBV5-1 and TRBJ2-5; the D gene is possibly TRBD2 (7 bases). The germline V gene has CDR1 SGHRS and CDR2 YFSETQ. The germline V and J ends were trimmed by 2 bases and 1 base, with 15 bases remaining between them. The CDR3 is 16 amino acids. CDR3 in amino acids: CASSFQGGAVQETQYF. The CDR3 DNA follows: TGCGCCAGCAGCTTCCAAGGGGGGGCCGTCCAAGAGACCCAGTACTTC.

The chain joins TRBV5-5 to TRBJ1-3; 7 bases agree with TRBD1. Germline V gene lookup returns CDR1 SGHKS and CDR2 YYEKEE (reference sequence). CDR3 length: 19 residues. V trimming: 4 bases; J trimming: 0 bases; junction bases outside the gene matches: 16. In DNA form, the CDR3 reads TGTGCCAGCAGCCAAATCGGGCGCCAGGGGGGAGGCTCTGGAAACACCATATATTTT. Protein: CASSQIGRQGGGSGNTIYF.

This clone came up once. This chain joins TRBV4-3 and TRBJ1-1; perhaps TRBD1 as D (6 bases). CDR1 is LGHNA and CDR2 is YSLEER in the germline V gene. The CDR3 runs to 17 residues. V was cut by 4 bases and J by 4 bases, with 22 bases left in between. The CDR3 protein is CASSRGGGSGVSTEAFF. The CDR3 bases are TGCGCCAGCAGCCGAGGCGGGGGCTCGGGAGTCAGCACTGAAGCTTTCTTT.

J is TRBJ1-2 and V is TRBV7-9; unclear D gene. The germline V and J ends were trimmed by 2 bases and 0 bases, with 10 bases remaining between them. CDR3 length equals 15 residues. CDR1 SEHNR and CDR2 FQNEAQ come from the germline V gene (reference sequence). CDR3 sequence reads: CASSLWQFANYGYTF. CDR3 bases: TGTGCCAGCAGCTTATGGCAGTTCGCTAACTATGGCTACACCTTC.